The 24 T cell receptor beta chains below come from one sample, sequenced in a study of control samples from healthy donors and cancer patients. Measured with immunoSEQ multiplex PCR; TCRdb has only the in-frame clones, and not every one. This table has about 46,000 clones, more than 70% appearing once. Sequencing was carried out using PBMCs. The receptors come from a man aged 45-65 years with head and neck cancer.

The rearrangement joins TRBV19 to TRBJ2-2; 7 nucleotides align to TRBD2. The CDR3 is 16 amino acids. V lost 4 bases and J lost 3; bases outside the gene matches: 8. CDR1 is LNHDA and CDR2 is SQIVND in the germline V gene (reference sequence). The CDR3 DNA reads TGTGCCAGTAGTACCCTCGGGGGGTCCTACACCGGGGAGCTGTTTTTT. It codes for CASSTLGGSYTGELFF.

This chain joins TRBV27 and TRBJ2-1; D might be TRBD1 (5 bases). The CDR3 runs 15 residues. The germline V gene has CDR1 MNHEY and CDR2 SMNVEV (reference sequence). V lost 3 bases to trimming and J lost 0 bases, with 9 bases between them. CDR3 in amino acids: CASSFPGISYNEQFF. In DNA form, the CDR3 reads TGTGCCAGCAGTTTTCCAGGGATCTCCTACAATGAGCAGTTCTTC.

J is TRBJ2-5 and V is TRBV15, with 7 positions matching TRBD1. Germline CDR1 is LNHNV and CDR2 is YYDKDF (reference sequence). The CDR3 is 14 amino acids. Germline trimming cut 3 bases from V and 2 bases from J; bases unmatched to any gene: 3. CDR3: CATSRMGQQETQYF. CDR3 nucleotide sequence: TGTGCCACCAGCAGGATGGGACAGCAAGAGACCCAGTACTTC.

The V gene is TRBV9, the J gene TRBJ1-1; a weak D match, TRBD1 (6 bases). This CDR3 contains 14 residues. Germline CDR1 SGDLS, CDR2 YYNGEE. Trimming stripped 3 bases from V and 1 base from J, with 10 bases between. The DNA of the CDR3 is TGTGCCAGCAGCGCAGGGGTAGCGAACACTGAAGCTTTCTTT. Its translation: CASSAGVANTEAFF.

The gene calls are TRBV19 and TRBJ2-7; TRBD2 is a possible D gene (6 bases). The CDR3 is 14 amino acids. Trimming took off 10 bases at V and 4 bases at J, with 20 bases between the two ends. Germline values: CDR1 LNHDA, CDR2 SQIVND (reference sequence). The CDR3 loop is CATKRDSQSYEQYF. As DNA, the CDR3 is TGTGCCACCAAGAGGGACTCCCAATCGTACGAGCAGTACTTC.

The chain recombines TRBV5-4 with TRBJ2-5; 9 nucleotides match TRBD2. Germline V gene lookup returns CDR1 SGHNT and CDR2 YYREEE (reference sequence). The CDR3 has 17 residues. Trimming took 2 bases from V and 5 from J; bases not matched to a gene: 13. The CDR3, as DNA: TGTGCCAGCAGCTTTCTACGGGCGGCGGGGGGGCAGGAGACCCAGTACTTC. This codes for CASSFLRAAGGQETQYF.

This clone was counted between two and nine times. This rearrangement joins TRBV18 to TRBJ2-5; no clear D gene. The V and J ends lost 1 base and 3 bases respectively, with 0 bases between them. CDR1 and CDR2 (germline): KGHSH, LQKENI. This CDR3 is built from 11 residues. CDR3 sequence reads: CASSPQETQYF. Here the CDR3 DNA reads TGTGCCAGCTCACCACAAGAGACCCAGTACTTC.

The V and J genes are TRBV7-3 and TRBJ2-3, with unresolved D. The V gene's germline CDR1 is SGHTA and CDR2 FQGTGA. CDR3 size: 14 residues. The ends were cut back, 5 bases at V and 8 bases at J, with 17 bases in the middle. CDR3 sequence (DNA): TGTGCCAGCAGCCCAGACTGGCCTAGAGTTACGCAGTATTTT. This sequence encodes CASSPDWPRVTQYF.

The chain couples TRBV7-2 to TRBJ1-2; 8 nucleotides align to TRBD1. V shed 4 bases, J shed 7 bases, and the junction held 11 bases outside the gene matches. Germline CDR1 reads SGHTA; CDR2 reads FQGNSA. The CDR3 is 15 amino acids. The CDR3 nucleotides are TGTGCCAGCAGCTCTAGAACGGGACAGGCGGGTGGCTACACCTTC. The encoded protein is CASSSRTGQAGGYTF.

This chain connects TRBV19 to TRBJ2-2; D is uncertain. Deletions cut 10 bases from V and 1 base from J, with 10 bases between. CDR3 length: 13 amino acids. Germline V lookup: CDR1 LNHDA, CDR2 SQIVND (reference sequence). Here the CDR3 DNA reads TGTGCCACCCTTGACCAGAACACCGGGGAGCTGTTTTTT. Protein: CATLDQNTGELFF.

The V and J genes are TRBV19 and TRBJ1-4; no reliable D call. Trimming took 5 bases from V and 0 from J, leaving 22 bases between them. The CDR3 extends over 19 amino acids. Germline V gives CDR1 LNHDA, CDR2 SQIVND (reference sequence). The CDR3 nucleotides read TGTGCCAGTAGTTGGGCCTCAGGAAATGACGGGGCAACTAATGAAAAACTGTTTTTT. Translating gives CASSWASGNDGATNEKLFF.

The CDR3 DNA follows: TGTGCCAGCAGCTCCCTATCGGGGGATAGCGGCTACACCTTC. This translates into CASSSLSGDSGYTF. V is TRBV21-1 and J is TRBJ1-2. TRBV21-1 is a pseudogene segment. CDR3 length: 14 amino acids.

On this clone: Relative to the germline gene, one junction end is altered; a read error may explain this. This chain uses TRBV29-1 with TRBJ2-3, with 7 bases lining up with TRBD1. Germline lookup yields CDR1 SQVTM and CDR2 ANQGSEA. This CDR3 region has 12 residues. The CDR3 protein is CSTRQGTDTQYF. Here the CDR3 DNA reads TGCAGCACCAGACAGGGCACGGATACGCAGTATTTT.

The rearrangement joins TRBV11-3 to TRBJ2-5; tentatively, D is TRBD2 (6 bases). V gave up 1 base and J gave up 5 bases, with 17 bases separating them. The CDR3 covers 16 residues. Germline V CDR1 and CDR2: SGHNT, YENEEA. CDR3: CASSLGYRGSGETQYF. Here the CDR3 DNA reads TGTGCCAGCAGCTTAGGATACCGGGGGTCGGGTGAGACCCAGTACTTC.

The V and J genes are TRBV9 and TRBJ2-3; D is unresolved. Looked up from germline, CDR1 is SGDLS and CDR2 is YYNGEE. The CDR3 loop spans 13 amino acids. V was trimmed by 3 bases and J by 4 bases, leaving 9 bases between them. The CDR3 DNA sequence: TGTGCCAGCAGCGCCTCTACAGCAGATACGCAGTATTTT. As protein: CASSASTADTQYF.

V usage is TRBV7-3 and J usage is TRBJ1-5; 9 bases align to TRBD1. Trimming removed 3 bases from V and 8 bases from J; junction bases left unmatched: 11. Per the germline V gene, CDR1 is SGHTA and CDR2 is FQGTGA. The CDR3 runs to 16 residues. The DNA for the CDR3 is TGTGCCAGCAGCTTCTCCGGACAGGGGTACTATGAGCCCCAGCATTTT. It specifies CASSFSGQGYYEPQHF. Full variable domain (missing parts from reference TRBV7-3 and TRBJ1-5): GAGVSQTPSNKVTEKGKYVELRCDPISGHTALYWYRQSLGQGPEFLIYFQGTGAADDSGLPNDRFFAVRPEGSVSTLKIQRTERGDSAVYLCASSFSGQGYYEPQHFGDGTRLSIL.

This rearrangement joins TRBV9 to TRBJ2-5, with 8 bases matching TRBD2. The V gene end was trimmed by 0 bases and the J gene end by 4 bases; junction bases not matched to a gene: 5. Germline V CDR1 and CDR2: SGDLS, YYNGEE. CDR3 length: 15 amino acids. CDR3 sequence: CASSVGSGNLETQYF. The DNA of the CDR3 is TGTGCCAGCAGCGTAGGTAGCGGGAACCTAGAGACCCAGTACTTC.

The rearrangement links TRBV18 to TRBJ2-5; D gene unclear. Trimming took 0 bases from V and 2 from J, leaving 13 bases between them. This CDR3 region has 16 residues. Looked up from germline, CDR1 is KGHSH and CDR2 is LQKENI. The CDR3 loop is CASSPPGIWAQETQYF. CDR3 coding DNA: TGTGCCAGCTCACCACCGGGTATTTGGGCGCAAGAGACCCAGTACTTC.

The V gene is TRBV9, the J gene TRBJ2-1; TRBD2 agrees at 9 bases. The germline V gene has CDR1 SGDLS and CDR2 YYNGEE. This CDR3 spans 16 amino acids. The trim removed 1 base at V and 10 bases at J, leaving 12 bases unmatched. The CDR3 sequence is CASSVSRWRGGLEQFF. CDR3 in DNA: TGTGCCAGCAGCGTATCGCGTTGGCGGGGGGGCCTCGAGCAGTTCTTC.

This chain joins TRBV19 and TRBJ1-3, with 8 bases fitting TRBD1. CDR1 and CDR2 (germline): LNHDA, SQIVND (reference sequence). V lost 9 bases and J lost 1; bases outside the gene matches: 2. This CDR3 comprises 13 residues. For the CDR3, the DNA is TGTGCCAGCAGGACAGGGTCTGGAAACACCATATATTTT. Protein sequence: CASRTGSGNTIYF.

This chain joins TRBV7-9 and TRBJ2-1; 8 bases fit TRBD2. Germline lookup yields CDR1 SEHNR and CDR2 FQNEAQ (reference sequence). Trimming removed 2 bases from V and 8 bases from J; junction bases left unmatched: 2. CDR3 length: 13 amino acids. CDR3 in amino acids: CASSLRREDEQFF. CDR3 DNA sequence: TGTGCCAGCAGCTTACGGCGGGAGGATGAGCAGTTCTTC.

CDR3 in DNA: TGTGCCAGCAGTTTTCGGGACAGGGCCAATTCACCCCTCCACTTT. Translating it yields CASSFRDRANSPLHF. This chain connects TRBV28 to TRBJ1-6; the match to TRBD1 covers 9 bases. V gave up 3 bases and J gave up 7 bases; unmatched junction bases: 4. This CDR3 has 15 amino acids. Germline values: CDR1 MDHEN, CDR2 SYDVKM. The whole variable domain, remainder taken from reference TRBV28 and TRBJ1-6, is DVKVTQSSRYLVKRTGEKVFLECVQDMDHENMFWYRQDPGLGLRLIYFSYDVKMKEKGDIPEGYSVSREKKERFSLILESASTNQTSMYLCASSFRDRANSPLHFGNGTRLTVT.

The chain couples TRBV28 to TRBJ2-2, with 8 nucleotides matching TRBD2. The V gene's germline CDR1 is MDHEN and CDR2 SYDVKM. The CDR3 is 15 amino acids. V trimming: 5 bases; J trimming: 0 bases; junction bases outside the gene matches: 2. Written as DNA, the CDR3 is TGTGCCAGCAGTGAAGCGGGAGCGAACACCGGGGAGCTGTTTTTT. It specifies CASSEAGANTGELFF.

The genes are TRBV2 and TRBJ2-5; 14 positions agree with TRBD2. CDR1 and CDR2 (germline): SNHLY, FYNNEI. V shed 2 bases, J shed 7 bases, and the junction held 6 bases outside the gene matches. The CDR3 consists of 16 residues. CDR3: CASSESGTSGGRTQYF. In nucleotides, the CDR3 is TGTGCCAGCAGTGAATCGGGGACTAGCGGGGGCAGGACCCAGTACTTC.